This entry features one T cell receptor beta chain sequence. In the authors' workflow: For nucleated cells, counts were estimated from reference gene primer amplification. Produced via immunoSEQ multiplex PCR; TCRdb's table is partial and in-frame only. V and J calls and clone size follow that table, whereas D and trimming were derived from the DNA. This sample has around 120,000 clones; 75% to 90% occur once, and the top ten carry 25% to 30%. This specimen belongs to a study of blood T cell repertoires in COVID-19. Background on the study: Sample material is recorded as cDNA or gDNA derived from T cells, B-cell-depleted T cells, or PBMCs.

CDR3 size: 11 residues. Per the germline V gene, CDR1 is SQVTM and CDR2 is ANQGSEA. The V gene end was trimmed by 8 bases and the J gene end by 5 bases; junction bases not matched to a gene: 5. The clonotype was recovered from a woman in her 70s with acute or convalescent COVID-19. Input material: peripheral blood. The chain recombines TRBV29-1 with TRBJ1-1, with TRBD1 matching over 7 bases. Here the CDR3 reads CSTGVRTEAFF. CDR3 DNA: TGCAGCACAGGGGTGCGGACTGAAGCTTTCTTT.